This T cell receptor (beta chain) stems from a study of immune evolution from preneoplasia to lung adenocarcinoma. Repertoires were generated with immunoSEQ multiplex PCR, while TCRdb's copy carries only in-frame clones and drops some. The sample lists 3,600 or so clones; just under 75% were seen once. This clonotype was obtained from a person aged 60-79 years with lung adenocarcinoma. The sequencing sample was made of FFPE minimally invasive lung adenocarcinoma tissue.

The CDR3 DNA reads TGTGCCAGCAGTCGCCCGGGACTAGCTGTTAATGAGCAGTTCTTC. This translates into CASSRPGLAVNEQFF. The rearrangement uses TRBV6-5 and TRBJ2-1, with 9 nucleotides matching TRBD2. In germline, CDR1 is MNHEY, CDR2 SVGAGI. This CDR3 region has 15 residues. V lost 5 bases and J lost 7; bases outside the gene matches: 9.